This TCR beta chain appears in the sequencing data of a study of cytomegalovirus exposure and HLA in healthy donors. Amplification used 60 Vbeta primers and 13 Jbeta primers. Some clones are missing from TCRdb's copy, which holds only in-frame ones; the method was immunoSEQ multiplex PCR. This sample's table reports 95,000 to 150,000 clones. The CDR3 has 13 residues. Trimming at V came to 5 bases and at J to 6 bases, leaving 5 bases not matched to a gene. CDR1 is MDHEN, CDR2 SYDVKM, per germline. Sequenced: PBMCs. The chain couples TRBV28 to TRBJ2-7, with TRBD1 matching 9 bases. The sequence derives from a man in his forties in good health and CMV-seronegative. DNA for the CDR3: TGTGCCAGCAGTCTGGGACAGGGTCGCGAGCAGTACTTC. Amino acids: CASSLGQGREQYF.